The present TCR beta chain was sequenced within a study of blood T cells in healthy people across ages. Primed by a sample-barcoded 5' primer and a J-beta primer mix, a second PCR proceeded for 7 to 11 cycles. Researchers report that a template-switch adaptor with 12 random nucleotides tagged each cDNA molecule. TCRdb processed the 5' RACE reads anew with MiXCR; each CDR3 protein has one entry. In the table there are some 1.4 million distinct CDR3 sequences, about 40% of which are singletons. J lost 10 bases, V lost 4 bases, and 7 bases had no gene match. Germline CDR1 and CDR2: SGHKS and YYEKEE (reference sequence). The CDR3 is 14 amino acids. Drawing of peripheral blood yielded roughly 9.8 milliliters from each donor. In the case of this clonotype: No antigen is known for it.

Findings of the study overall: Reliance upon unsorted PBMCs precluded definitive naive versus antigen-experienced comparison. With age, beta diversity per million T cells declined roughly linearly, significantly by over 35.

The receptor was isolated from a woman under 30 in good health. The material sequenced was blood. This chain links TRBV5-5 with TRBJ1-6; 8 bases are a match to TRBD1. CDR3 residues: CASSQGQGESPLHF. The CDR3, as DNA: TGTGCCAGCAGCCAAGGACAGGGAGAATCACCCCTCCACTTT.